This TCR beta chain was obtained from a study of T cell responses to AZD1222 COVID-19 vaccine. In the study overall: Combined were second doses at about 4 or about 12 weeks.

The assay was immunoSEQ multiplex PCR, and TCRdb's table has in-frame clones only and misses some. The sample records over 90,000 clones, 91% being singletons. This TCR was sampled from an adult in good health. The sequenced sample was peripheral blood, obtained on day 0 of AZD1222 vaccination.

This chain's CDR3 is CASSLASVGSGANVLTF. CDR3 nucleotides: TGCGCCAGCAGCTTGGCGAGCGTGGGCTCTGGGGCCAACGTCCTGACTTTC. The gene calls are TRBV5-1 and TRBJ2-6, with D uncertain. In germline, CDR1 is SGHRS, CDR2 YFSETQ. The CDR3 loop spans 17 amino acids. Trimming removed 0 bases at V and 0 bases at J, with 10 bases between.